The present T cell receptor (beta chain) was sequenced within a study of neurological immune-mediated disorders. The overall study: There were some 34 multiple sclerosis patients. Of these, 31 had relapsing-remitting MS and 3 had secondary progressive MS.

Many counts were recorded for this clonotype. V lost 3 bases and J lost 1, with 13 bases in between. The CDR3 spans 16 residues. Germline CDR1 SEHNR, CDR2 FQNEAQ (reference sequence). With 10-nucleotide random UMIs, 5'RACE was used to make the cDNA. TCRdb recomputed calls from the 5' RACE reads with MiXCR, one row per CDR3 protein. The sample includes about 58,000 distinct CDR3 sequences, around 4% of them seen just once. The receptor comes from a man aged 25-45 years with multiple sclerosis. J is TRBJ1-3 and V is TRBV7-9; D uncertain. The source material was PBMCs. The CDR3 DNA reads TGTGCCAGCAGCTTTCAGGTCCCCCAGTCTGGAAACACCATATATTTT. As protein: CASSFQVPQSGNTIYF.